Presented here are 15 T cell receptor beta chains from one specimen sequenced in a study of Tregs in tolerant kidney transplant recipients. TCRdb keeps only in-frame clones here, not all; method: immunoSEQ multiplex PCR. This table holds over 85,000 clones, roughly 93% found once. Sequencing was performed on CD4+ T cells from blood, taken before the transplant. Receptors originate from a human donor who received a combined kidney and bone marrow transplant.

The V call is TRBV18, the J call TRBJ2-3; 8 bases align to TRBD2. The CDR3 runs to 14 residues. Trimming removed 7 bases from V and 7 bases from J; junction bases left unmatched: 10. CDR1 is KGHSH and CDR2 is LQKENI in the germline V gene. The CDR3 spells CASLTGGVSNTQYF. The CDR3 coding sequence is TGTGCCAGCTTAACGGGAGGGGTTTCGAATACGCAGTATTTT.

The chain uses TRBV18 and TRBJ1-5; D possibly corresponds to TRBD1 (6 bases). Germline V gene data show CDR1 as KGHSH and CDR2 as LQKENI. CDR3 length equals 15 residues. The V end lost 1 base, the J end lost 5 bases, and 12 bases lay between the germline ends. CDR3 sequence (DNA): TGTGCCAGCTCACCACAAACAGGGCTTTATCAGCCCCAGCATTTT. This translates into CASSPQTGLYQPQHF.

The chain links TRBV2 to TRBJ2-3; TRBD2 matches at 14 bases. Germline assignment: CDR1 SNHLY and CDR2 FYNNEI. V was pared by 5 bases and J by 8 bases, with 6 bases of the junction left unmatched. CDR3 length equals 15 residues. The DNA for the CDR3 is TGTGCCAGCAGTCCGACTAGCGGGGGGGCTCGTACGCAGTATTTT. Translation: CASSPTSGGARTQYF.

This sequence joins TRBV28 and TRBJ2-5, with a weak D call TRBD2 (6 bases). Trimming cost V 2 bases and J 5 bases, with 15 bases left between them. This CDR3 has 15 amino acids. Germline V gene sequence: CDR1 MDHEN, CDR2 SYDVKM. CDR3 DNA: TGTGCCAGCAGTTTAGGTCGGGGGAGGAAGGAGACCCAGTACTTC. Translating gives CASSLGRGRKETQYF.

The chain is built from TRBV28 and TRBJ2-3; the match to TRBD2 covers 14 bases. CDR1 MDHEN and CDR2 SYDVKM come from the germline V gene. V shed 5 bases, J shed 0 bases, and the junction held 7 bases outside the gene matches. This CDR3 has 18 residues. The CDR3 nucleotides read TGTGCCAGCAGTCCTCCCGGACTAGCGGGGGGCAGCACAGATACGCAGTATTTT. Its protein is CASSPPGLAGGSTDTQYF.

The rearrangement links TRBV9 to TRBJ2-2, with 10 bases identical to TRBD2. After removal of 1 base from V and 4 bases from J, the junction contained 4 bases not matched to a gene. CDR1 and CDR2 (germline): SGDLS, YYNGEE. This CDR3 has 16 amino acids. The CDR3 DNA reads as TGTGCCAGCAGCGTACTAGCGGGAGACATCACCGGGGAGCTGTTTTTT. It is translated as CASSVLAGDITGELFF. The whole variable domain, filled in from reference TRBV9 and TRBJ2-2, reads DSGVTQTPKHLITATGQRVTLRCSPRSGDLSVYWYQQSLDQGLQFLIQYYNGEERAKGNILERFSAQQFPDLHSELNLSSLELGDSALYFCASSVLAGDITGELFFGEGSRLTVL.

The V and J genes are TRBV9 and TRBJ2-1; 7 nucleotides line up with TRBD2. Germline CDR1 reads SGDLS; CDR2 reads YYNGEE. This CDR3 region has 15 residues. Germline trimming cut 3 bases from V and 6 bases from J; bases unmatched to any gene: 9. The CDR3 is CASSAPGGVVNEQFF. DNA for the CDR3: TGTGCCAGCAGCGCGCCTGGGGGGGTAGTCAATGAGCAGTTCTTC.

The chain has TRBV30 and TRBJ2-5; 15 bases map to TRBD2. The ends lost 4 bases at V and 4 bases at J; junction bases unmatched: 7. The CDR3 runs to 16 residues. Germline values: CDR1 GTSNPN, CDR2 SVGIG (reference sequence). In DNA, the CDR3 is TGTGCCTGGAATCCCGGACTAGCGGGGGGGCGAGAGACCCAGTACTTC. Protein: CAWNPGLAGGRETQYF.

This rearrangement joins TRBV28 to TRBJ1-1; D call uncertain. Trimming shortened V by 1 base and J by 8 bases, and 8 bases separated the two germline ends. CDR3 size: 12 residues. Per germline, CDR1 MDHEN and CDR2 SYDVKM. Here the CDR3 DNA reads TGTGCCAGCAGTTTATCCAGCGAAGAAGCTTTCTTT. It specifies CASSLSSEEAFF.

This rearrangement joins TRBV5-6 to TRBJ2-5; no clear D gene. The CDR3 covers 14 residues. Germline loops: CDR1 SGHDT, CDR2 YYEEEE. Trimming cost V 1 base and J 2 bases, with 9 bases left between them. The DNA of the CDR3 is TGTGCCAGCAGCTTGATTTCCAGGCAAGAGACCCAGTACTTC. Protein: CASSLISRQETQYF.

The V call is TRBV7-9, the J call TRBJ1-3, with TRBD1 identical over 7 bases. Germline values: CDR1 SEHNR, CDR2 FQNEAQ (reference sequence). There are 14 residues in the CDR3. The V gene end was trimmed by 5 bases and the J gene end by 3 bases; junction bases not matched to a gene: 4. CDR3 amino acids: CASSNRGDGNTIYF. The CDR3, as DNA: TGTGCCAGCAGCAACAGGGGAGATGGAAACACCATATATTTT.

The chain employs TRBV5-1 and TRBJ2-7; possibly TRBD2 for D (5 bases). V gave up 4 bases and J gave up 6 bases, with 20 bases separating them. The CDR3 length is 15 residues. Germline V gene lookup returns CDR1 SGHRS and CDR2 YFSETQ. This chain's CDR3 is CASSTTGPEGVEQYF. CDR3 nucleotides: TGCGCCAGCAGCACAACCGGCCCCGAGGGAGTCGAGCAGTACTTC.

V gene TRBV11-3 combines with J gene TRBJ2-5, with a tentative D call TRBD1 (6 bases). The DNA end is a closer match to TRBJ2-7, so the J assignment may be wrong. The CDR3 totals 13 residues. The V gene's germline CDR1 is SGHNT and CDR2 YENEEA. The CDR3 here is CASSLGTATEQYF. The CDR3 bases are TGTGCCAGCAGCTTAGGGACAGCTACCGAGCAGTACTTC.

The chain recombines TRBV18 with TRBJ2-7, with 7 bases that match TRBD2. CDR1 and CDR2 (germline): KGHSH, LQKENI. This CDR3 has 16 residues. V shed 2 bases, J shed 2 bases, and the junction held 9 bases outside the gene matches. The CDR3 here is CASSPEFASGTYEQYF. The CDR3 DNA follows: TGTGCCAGCTCACCAGAGTTTGCTAGCGGCACCTACGAGCAGTACTTC.

V is TRBV15 and J is TRBJ2-7; D is unresolved. This CDR3 contains 13 residues. The V gene's germline CDR1 is LNHNV and CDR2 YYDKDF (reference sequence). V lost 1 base and J lost 0, with 4 bases in between. The CDR3 is CATSRVYSYEQYF. The DNA of the CDR3 is TGTGCCACCAGCAGAGTTTACTCCTACGAGCAGTACTTC. The variable domain in full, completed from reference TRBV15 and TRBJ2-7, reads DAMVIQNPRYQVTQFGKPVTLSCSQTLNHNVMYWYQQKSSQAPKLLFHYYDKDFNNEADTPDNFQSRRPNTSFCFLDIRSPGLGDTAMYLCATSRVYSYEQYFGPGTRLTVT.